One sample yielded the 25 T cell receptor beta chains listed below, sequenced in a study of immune evolution from preneoplasia to lung adenocarcinoma. Profiled with immunoSEQ multiplex PCR; TCRdb holds only in-frame clones, not every one. Of 5,800 or so clones in the sample, roughly 74% were seen once. The sequencing sample was made of FFPE adjacent normal lung tissue. Receptors were obtained from a donor at least 70 years old with lung adenocarcinoma.

The chain uses TRBV4-1 and TRBJ2-2; maybe TRBD2 (5 bases). The CDR3 runs 15 residues. CDR1 and CDR2 from the germline V gene are MGHRA and YSYEKL. The germline V and J ends were trimmed by 4 bases and 1 base, with 10 bases remaining between them. This CDR3 reads CASSLEGMNTGELFF. The CDR3, as DNA: TGCGCCAGCAGCCTTGAGGGTATGAACACCGGGGAGCTGTTTTTT.

This chain joins TRBV4-3 and TRBJ1-2; D not resolved. The CDR3 covers 13 residues. CDR1 is LGHNA and CDR2 is YSLEER in the germline V gene. V lost 1 base to trimming and J lost 6 bases, with 9 bases between them. CDR3 residues: CASSQGVNDGYTF. CDR3 bases: TGCGCCAGCAGCCAAGGGGTCAACGATGGCTACACCTTC.

This clone was seen a few times. This same CDR3 is encoded by further DNA sequences in the sample. This chain connects TRBV29-1 to TRBJ1-2; no clear D gene. Germline V lookup: CDR1 SQVTM, CDR2 ANQGSEA. There are 13 residues in the CDR3. Trimming removed 4 bases from V and 6 bases from J, with 15 bases in between. CDR3 region: CSVATDLRDGYTF. CDR3 DNA sequence: TGCAGCGTTGCCACGGACCTCCGGGATGGCTACACCTTC.

This clone was picked up a small number of times. This rearrangement joins TRBV7-9 to TRBJ2-7; no clear D gene. CDR1 and CDR2 (germline): SEHNR, FQNEAQ (reference sequence). The CDR3 is 11 amino acids. V gave up 5 bases and J gave up 3 bases, with 5 bases separating them. CDR3 DNA sequence: TGTGCCAGCAGCAACAACTACGAGCAGTACTTC. Amino acid sequence: CASSNNYEQYF.

This clone has just a few counts. V and J are TRBV7-8 and TRBJ1-3; the D gene is possibly TRBD1 (5 bases). CDR3 length: 16 residues. Germline loops: CDR1 SGHVS, CDR2 FQNEAQ. V lost 4 bases to trimming and J lost 5 bases, with 18 bases between them. CDR3 sequence reads: CASSSAGRDLRNTIYF. The CDR3 DNA is TGTGCCAGCAGCTCCGCAGGCCGGGACCTCAGAAACACCATATATTTT.

The rearrangement uses TRBV29-1 and TRBJ1-1, with no clear D. V was trimmed by 6 bases and J by 6 bases, leaving 14 bases between them. The CDR3 extends over 12 amino acids. CDR1 and CDR2 (germline): SQVTM, ANQGSEA. The CDR3 nucleotides read TGCAGCGTGGACTCAGGTTCTCCTGAAGCTTTCTTT. It encodes CSVDSGSPEAFF.

The chain couples TRBV5-1 to TRBJ2-1; 12 bases are shared with TRBD2. Trimming cost V 3 bases and J 0 bases; bases outside gene matches: 10. Germline V gene lookup returns CDR1 SGHRS and CDR2 YFSETQ. The length of the CDR3 is 19 residues. CDR3 nucleotides: TGCGCCAGCAGCTCCCCCGGGACTAGCGGGTCCAGCTCCTACAATGAGCAGTTCTTC. Protein sequence: CASSSPGTSGSSSYNEQFF. Drawing the rest from reference TRBV5-1 and TRBJ2-1, the complete variable domain is KAGVTQTPRYLIKTRGQQVTLSCSPISGHRSVSWYQQTPGQGLQFLFEYFSETQRNKGNFPGRFSGRQFSNSRSEMNVSTLELGDSALYLCASSSPGTSGSSSYNEQFFGPGTRLTVL.

The chain employs TRBV7-6 and TRBJ2-1; D possibly corresponds to TRBD1 (6 bases). Germline CDR1 is SGHVS and CDR2 is FNYEAQ. V was clipped by 5 bases and J by 4 bases, with 15 bases between them. The CDR3 runs 15 residues. CDR3 DNA sequence: TGTGCCAGCAGCCTATCGACAGGTCCGTACAATGAGCAGTTCTTC. It is translated as CASSLSTGPYNEQFF.

The V and J genes are TRBV5-4 and TRBJ1-5; perhaps TRBD1 as D (5 bases). The germline V gene encodes CDR1 SGHNT and CDR2 YYREEE (reference sequence). V shed 0 bases and J shed 9 bases, with 10 bases lying between them. The CDR3 length is 13 residues. The CDR3, as DNA: TGTGCCAGCAGCTTGGGGGCCCAGGGGCCCCAGCATTTT. This codes for CASSLGAQGPQHF.

This rearrangement joins TRBV4-1 to TRBJ1-1; no clear D gene. From germline, CDR1 is MGHRA and CDR2 YSYEKL. The CDR3 is 13 amino acids. V dropped 4 bases and J dropped 1 base, with 7 bases sitting between them. The CDR3 DNA is TGCGCCAGCAGCCTGGCGGCGAACACTGAAGCTTTCTTT. It codes for CASSLAANTEAFF.

This rearrangement joins TRBV30 to TRBJ2-2; 7 bases line up with TRBD2. The CDR3 has 13 residues. The V and J ends lost 4 bases and 7 bases, in that order; junction bases with no gene match: 6. Germline loops: CDR1 GTSNPN, CDR2 SVGIG (reference sequence). CDR3 region: CAWNGGRRGELFF. CDR3 sequence (DNA): TGTGCCTGGAACGGCGGGAGACGCGGGGAGCTGTTTTTT.

The chain joins TRBV29-1 to TRBJ1-2, with 12 bases lining up with TRBD1. This CDR3 is 15 amino acids long. Germline trimming cut 0 bases from V and 6 bases from J; bases unmatched to any gene: 5. CDR1 is SQVTM, CDR2 ANQGSEA, per germline. The CDR3 protein is CSVEDPGTGGDGYTF. The CDR3 DNA is TGCAGCGTTGAAGATCCGGGGACAGGGGGCGATGGCTACACCTTC.

This clone was seen a few times. J is TRBJ2-7 and V is TRBV14, with 7 bases aligning to TRBD1. V dropped 4 bases and J dropped 13; count of bases not matched to a gene: 10. CDR1 SGHDN and CDR2 FVKESK come from the germline V gene. The CDR3 sequence is 12 residues long. In DNA form, the CDR3 reads TGTGCCAGCAGCCTAGACAGGGCGGTTCAATACTTC. It translates to CASSLDRAVQYF.

V and J are TRBV6-5 and TRBJ1-1; D is perhaps TRBD1 (6 bases). Between the trimmed V and J ends, which lost 4 bases and 6 bases, there was a span of 12 bases. Germline V gene sequence: CDR1 MNHEY, CDR2 SVGAGI. The CDR3 covers 13 residues. CDR3 sequence (DNA): TGTGCCAGCAGTTGGGGGGGCAGGGCTGAAGCTTTCTTT. It is translated as CASSWGGRAEAFF.

This clone was detected once. The V gene is TRBV10-2, the J gene TRBJ2-3; possible D gene TRBD2, 5 bases. From germline, CDR1 is WSHSY and CDR2 SAAADI. Trimming left V 4 bases short and J 1 base short, with 15 bases between. The CDR3 runs 16 residues. The CDR3 DNA sequence: TGCGCCAGCAGTGGCCCTCCAGCGGAAGGCACAGATACGCAGTATTTT. Translating it yields CASSGPPAEGTDTQYF.

This clone has a handful of counts. The rearrangement links TRBV2 to TRBJ1-2, with 10 bases aligning to TRBD1. This CDR3 comprises 14 residues. Germline CDR1 reads SNHLY; CDR2 reads FYNNEI. Trimming at V came to 10 bases and at J to 4 bases, leaving 9 bases not matched to a gene. CDR3 DNA: TGTGCCACCTCGGACAGGGGGGGTGCCTATGGCTACACCTTC. Its translation: CATSDRGGAYGYTF.

The rearrangement links TRBV25-1 to TRBJ2-3; D may be TRBD1 (6 bases). V lost 1 base to trimming and J lost 5 bases, with 22 bases between them. The germline V gene has CDR1 MGHDK and CDR2 SYGVNS. The CDR3 is 18 amino acids. The CDR3 loop reads CASSESVGAGVNLDTQYF. As DNA, the CDR3 is TGTGCCAGCAGTGAATCGGTGGGGGCAGGGGTTAATTTAGATACGCAGTATTTT.

This clone was detected a few times. The CDR3 region has the DNA TGTGCCAGCAGCCGCACAGATACGCAGTATTTT. Protein: CASSRTDTQYF. The V call is TRBV2, the J call TRBJ2-3; no clear D. Per the germline V gene, CDR1 is SNHLY and CDR2 is FYNNEI. Trimming left V 6 bases short and J 1 base short, with 2 bases between. The length of the CDR3 is 11 residues. The full variable domain, with the rest looked up from reference TRBV2 and TRBJ2-3, is EPEVTQTPSHQVTQMGQEVILRCVPISNHLYFYWYRQILGQKVEFLVSFYNNEISEKSEIFDDQFSVERPDGSNFTLKIRSTKLEDSAMYFCASSRTDTQYFGPGTRLTVL.

This clone was seen once. The chain links TRBV6-1 to TRBJ2-7; 7 bases are shared with TRBD1. The CDR3 contains 15 residues. Germline assignment: CDR1 MNHNS and CDR2 SASEGT. V trimming: 7 bases; J trimming: 4 bases; junction bases outside the gene matches: 13. In DNA, the CDR3 is TGTGCCAGCAAAGCCACAGGGGAAATGTATTACGAGCAGTACTTC. It is translated as CASKATGEMYYEQYF.

The chain is built from TRBV5-1 and TRBJ1-5, with a possible D match to TRBD1 (6 bases). Germline V gene data show CDR1 as SGHRS and CDR2 as YFSETQ. V lost 7 bases and J 4 bases, leaving 18 bases between the germline ends. The CDR3 length is 15 residues. CDR3 sequence: CASFEFRGINQPQHF. The CDR3 DNA sequence: TGCGCCAGCTTCGAGTTCAGGGGAATTAATCAGCCCCAGCATTTT.

This chain connects TRBV5-1 to TRBJ2-7; D not certain. In germline, CDR1 is SGHRS, CDR2 YFSETQ. Trimming shortened V by 1 base and J by 4 bases, and 15 bases separated the two germline ends. The CDR3 contains 15 residues. CDR3 DNA sequence: TGCGCCAGCAGCTTGAGTTCGGGCCTTGGTTACGAGCAGTACTTC. This codes for CASSLSSGLGYEQYF. Full variable domain (outside the CDR3, taken from reference TRBV5-1 and TRBJ2-7): KAGVTQTPRYLIKTRGQQVTLSCSPISGHRSVSWYQQTPGQGLQFLFEYFSETQRNKGNFPGRFSGRQFSNSRSEMNVSTLELGDSALYLCASSLSSGLGYEQYFGPGTRLTVT.

The chain links TRBV18 to TRBJ2-2; no firm D call. The germline gives CDR1 KGHSH, CDR2 LQKENI. The germline V and J ends were trimmed by 3 bases and 1 base, with 9 bases remaining between them. The CDR3 runs to 15 residues. The CDR3 DNA is TGTGCCAGCTCACCGGGAAACTTGAACACCGGGGAGCTGTTTTTT. Encoded protein: CASSPGNLNTGELFF.

This clone appeared once. The gene calls are TRBV18 and TRBJ2-7, with no clear D. The length of the CDR3 is 13 residues. The V end was cut by 3 bases, the J end by 3 bases, with 9 bases between. Germline CDR1 and CDR2: KGHSH and LQKENI. CDR3 protein: CASSPDAFYEQYF. As DNA, the CDR3 is TGTGCCAGCTCACCGGACGCCTTCTACGAGCAGTACTTC. Full variable domain (remainder filled in from reference TRBV18 and TRBJ2-7): NAGVMQNPRHLVRRRGQEARLRCSPMKGHSHVYWYRQLPEEGLKFMVYLQKENIIDESGMPKERFSAEFPKEGPSILRIQQVVRGDSAAYFCASSPDAFYEQYFGPGTRLTVT.

The table lists this clone with a few counts. The rearrangement links TRBV9 to TRBJ1-2, with 7 bases identical to TRBD1. The CDR3 sequence is 13 residues long. CDR1 is SGDLS and CDR2 is YYNGEE in the germline V gene. With 0 bases clipped from V and 7 bases from J, the junction kept 3 bases outside the gene matches. The DNA of the CDR3 is TGTGCCAGCAGCGTAGAGGGGGCGGTTGGCTACACCTTC. Protein sequence: CASSVEGAVGYTF.

This clone came up a few times. The chain joins TRBV9 to TRBJ1-6, with D unresolved. CDR1 is SGDLS and CDR2 is YYNGEE in the germline V gene. V lost 3 bases to trimming and J lost 9 bases, with 13 bases between them. The CDR3 loop spans 14 amino acids. CDR3 in DNA: TGTGCCAGCAGCGGATCGGCTTGGGGTTCACCCCTCCACTTT. It translates to CASSGSAWGSPLHF.